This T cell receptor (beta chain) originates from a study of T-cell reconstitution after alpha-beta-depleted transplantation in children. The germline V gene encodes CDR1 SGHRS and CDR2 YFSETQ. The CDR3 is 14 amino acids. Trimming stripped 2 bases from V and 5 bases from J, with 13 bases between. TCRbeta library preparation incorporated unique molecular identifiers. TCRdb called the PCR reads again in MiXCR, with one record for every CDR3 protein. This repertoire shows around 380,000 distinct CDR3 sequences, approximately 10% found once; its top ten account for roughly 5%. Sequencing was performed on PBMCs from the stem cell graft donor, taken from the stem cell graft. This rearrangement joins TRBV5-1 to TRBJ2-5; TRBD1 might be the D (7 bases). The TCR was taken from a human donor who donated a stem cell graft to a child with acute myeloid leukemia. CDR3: CASSFQGGPETQYF. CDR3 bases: TGCGCCAGCAGCTTTCAGGGGGGCCCGGAGACCCAGTACTTC.